The TCR beta chain under discussion was sequenced for a study of cytomegalovirus exposure and HLA in healthy donors. Study results and limitations: Researchers reported in a later analysis that common viral pathogens appeared linked to several top clusters. The authors enumerated 150 to 200 TCR beta chains as linked to cytomegalovirus. In a later analysis, a missense DCLRE1C variant was linked to TCR beta V- and J-gene trimming.

With 10 bases removed from V and 5 bases from J, the gap between germline ends came to 20 bases. CDR3 length: 15 amino acids. Germline V gene sequence: CDR1 SNHLY, CDR2 FYNNEI. As to this clone: Its antigen is unknown.

It was with 60 Vbeta and 13 Jbeta primers that the PCR ran. TCRdb keeps only in-frame clones here, not all; method: immunoSEQ multiplex PCR. This table has 150,000 to 200,000 clones, about 85% appearing once. This clonotype originated in a man between 18 and 29 years old in good health and CMV-seropositive. The sample taken for sequencing was PBMCs. V and J are TRBV2 and TRBJ2-2; TRBD2 might be the D (6 bases). CDR3 bases: TGTGCCACGGCCCGGGGCGGGGTAGGAACCGGGGAGCTGTTTTTT. Translating gives CATARGGVGTGELFF.